This TCR beta chain stems from a study of cytomegalovirus exposure and HLA in healthy donors. CDR1 and CDR2 (germline): SSHAT, FNYEAQ (reference sequence). CDR3 size: 13 residues. The V gene lost 1 base and the J gene lost 6 bases, with 6 bases spanning the gap. Amplification used 60 Vbeta primers and 13 Jbeta primers. Study processing details: The authors later counted about 80 million unique TCR beta chains, some 10 million of them shared. The table came from immunoSEQ multiplex PCR; TCRdb's copy has only in-frame clones and leaves some out. The DNA gave D and trimming, while V, J and clone size come from that table. Here the sample spans 180,000 or so clones, around 80% being singletons.

Source material: PBMCs. The chain combines TRBV7-7 with TRBJ2-2; D unresolved. The TCR was taken from a girl aged 5-17 years in good health and CMV-seropositive. The DNA of the CDR3 is TGTGCCAGCAGCTTAGGCGTGCCCGGGGAGCTGTTTTTT. Translating it yields CASSLGVPGELFF.